This record covers a single TCR beta chain. No antigen is known for it. Other DNA sequences in the sample encode the same CDR3. The sample originates from a study of T cells in localized non-small cell lung cancer. Study outcomes and limitations: As only one tumor region underwent sequencing, heterogeneity remains possible. The study found T cell clonality highest in uninvolved adjacent lung, above tumor.

V was shortened by 0 bases and J by 8 bases, with 13 bases between the two germline ends. Germline V CDR1 and CDR2: ENHRY, SYGVKD. This CDR3 contains 14 residues. Data came from immunoSEQ multiplex PCR; TCRdb stores just in-frame clones and leaves some out. The sample has tens of thousands of clones, about nine tenths seen once. The source was peripheral blood, collected before any cancer treatment. The receptor comes from a man aged 40-75 years with stage I lung adenocarcinoma. This chain links TRBV10-3 with TRBJ1-1; D is unresolved. CDR3 in DNA: TGTGCCATCAGTGAGTCGGGAAAGTTAACCGAAGCTTTCTTT. It yields the protein CAISESGKLTEAFF.